This TCR beta chain was sequenced in a study of beta chain features in type 1 diabetes. Study at large: Analysis included 100 million to 110 million sorted cells drawn from all samples.

What was sequenced were expressed TCRB transcripts, since all of the isolated RNA had been reverse transcribed. The table came from immunoSEQ multiplex PCR; TCRdb's copy has only in-frame clones and leaves some out. The sample shows about 140,000 clones, more than 9% of them seen only once. General observations from the study: Any HLA-type effect on TCRB rearrangement remained unresolved here.

Using CD45RO/CCR7/CD25/CD127/CD95/CD27, CD4+ naive, central memory, regulatory and stem cell-like memory cells were sorted. With respect to this clone: Antigen unknown. Other DNA sequences in this sample translate to the same CDR3.

The germline V gene encodes CDR1 SQVTM and CDR2 ANQGSEA. V was clipped by 1 base and J by 7 bases, with 22 bases between them. The CDR3 contains 16 residues. Material for sequencing was naive CD4+ T cells from blood. V gene TRBV29-1 combines with J gene TRBJ1-2; tentatively, D is TRBD1 (5 bases). This receptor was taken from a man between 18 and 29 years old in good health. CDR3 nucleotides: TGCAGCGTTGAAGGGATGGGGCAGCCTCTGTTGGGTGGCTACACCTTC. As protein: CSVEGMGQPLLGGYTF.